The 12 T cell receptor beta chains below were found in one sample sequenced in a study of PD-1 blockade in classical Hodgkin lymphoma. Libraries were prepared by immunoSEQ multiplex PCR; TCRdb keeps only in-frame clonotypes and omits some of them. The sample has about 33,000 clones, 90% to 95% seen once; the top ten hold roughly 2.5%. Time point of the sample: newly diagnosed, previously untreated cHL patient sample. The sample taken for sequencing was peripheral blood mononuclear cells (PBMCs). These receptors originate from a human donor with classical Hodgkin lymphoma.

The chain is built from TRBV5-4 and TRBJ2-4, with TRBD2 matching 8 bases. Germline V gene data show CDR1 as SGHNT and CDR2 as YYREEE (reference sequence). Trimming took 0 bases from V and 6 from J; bases not matched to a gene: 5. The CDR3 contains 15 residues. CDR3 amino acids: CASSLAAGGLNIQYF. In DNA, the CDR3 is TGTGCCAGCAGCTTGGCCGCGGGGGGATTAAACATTCAGTACTTC.

V and J are TRBV28 and TRBJ2-7; D not resolved. V gave up 2 bases and J gave up 3 bases, with 11 bases separating them. Germline values: CDR1 MDHEN, CDR2 SYDVKM. CDR3 length equals 14 residues. The CDR3 coding sequence is TGTGCCAGCAGTTTAGCGACCCCCCGCTACGAGCAGTACTTC. Amino acid sequence: CASSLATPRYEQYF.

The J gene is TRBJ2-3, the V gene TRBV19; D unclear. CDR1 is LNHDA and CDR2 is SQIVND in the germline V gene (reference sequence). The CDR3 has 14 residues. Trimming left V 2 bases short and J 1 base short, with 7 bases between. CDR3 in amino acids: CASSITLGTDTQYF. The CDR3 DNA reads TGTGCCAGTAGTATAACACTGGGCACAGATACGCAGTATTTT.

This clone was observed once. This chain joins TRBV11-2 and TRBJ1-3; D is uncertain. The V end was cut by 5 bases, the J end by 2 bases, with 19 bases between. CDR1 SGHAT and CDR2 FQNNGV come from the germline V gene. The CDR3 extends over 17 amino acids. CDR3 nucleotide sequence: TGTGCCAGCAGCCCACATTTCAAAGGGATACCTGGAAACACCATATATTTT. Its protein product is CASSPHFKGIPGNTIYF.

The J gene is TRBJ1-3, the V gene TRBV30; D not certain. The germline CDR1 and CDR2 sequences are GTSNPN and SVGIG (reference sequence). Trimming stripped 0 bases from V and 5 bases from J, with 8 bases between. The CDR3 runs 13 residues. CDR3 coding DNA: TGTGCCTGGAGTGTAAACAGCAGAAACACCATATATTTT. This encodes CAWSVNSRNTIYF. Combining the CDR3 with reference TRBV30 and TRBJ1-3 gives the whole variable domain SQTIHQWPATLVQPVGSPLSLECTVEGTSNPNLYWYRQAAGRGLQLLFYSVGIGQISSEVPQNLSASRPQDRQFILSSKKLLLSDSGFYLCAWSVNSRNTIYFGEGSWLTVV.

This chain connects TRBV7-3 to TRBJ2-1, with a tentative D call TRBD1 (6 bases). Germline assignment: CDR1 SGHTA and CDR2 FQGTGA. The CDR3 is 16 residues long. Trimming cost V 5 bases and J 9 bases, with 23 bases left between them. CDR3 residues: CASSLYRADRRGEQFF. CDR3 DNA sequence: TGTGCCAGCAGCCTTTACAGGGCCGATCGACGGGGTGAGCAGTTCTTC.

The chain combines TRBV10-1 with TRBJ1-1, with no clear D. Germline V gene data show CDR1 as WNHNN and CDR2 as SYGVQD (reference sequence). This CDR3 region has 12 residues. V was clipped by 3 bases and J by 7 bases, with 9 bases between them. CDR3 bases: TGCGCCAGCAGTGAATTCGAGGGTGAAGCTTTCTTT. This sequence encodes CASSEFEGEAFF.

This chain connects TRBV28 to TRBJ2-7; no clear D. This CDR3 has 13 residues. Trimming took 5 bases from V and 3 from J, leaving 11 bases between them. The germline CDR1 and CDR2 sequences are MDHEN and SYDVKM. CDR3 sequence (DNA): TGTGCCAGCAGTCCTGGACCGGTCTACGAGCAGTACTTC. This translates into CASSPGPVYEQYF.

The gene calls are TRBV27 and TRBJ2-3, with D possibly TRBD1 on 5 matching bases. Germline-derived CDR1 and CDR2 are MNHEY and SMNVEV (reference sequence). The CDR3 has 15 residues. Trimming shortened V by 7 bases and J by 3 bases, and 17 bases separated the two germline ends. CDR3 region: CASTERQYFTDTQYF. The CDR3, as DNA: TGTGCCAGCACGGAACGACAGTACTTTACAGATACGCAGTATTTT.

This chain joins TRBV6-1 and TRBJ1-1; D remains unclear. V lost 3 bases and J 6 bases, leaving 14 bases between the germline ends. Germline values: CDR1 MNHNS, CDR2 SASEGT. The CDR3 covers 14 residues. Here the CDR3 DNA reads TGTGCCAGCAGTGAGCGGAGTAGAGTGGCTGAAGCTTTCTTT. Amino acids: CASSERSRVAEAFF.

CDR3 DNA sequence: TGTGCCAGCAGCTTCAACGGAGGGTCGACGGGTGGAAACACCATATATTTT. Translating it yields CASSFNGGSTGGNTIYF. The chain couples TRBV7-6 to TRBJ1-3; D gene unclear. The CDR3 sequence is 17 residues long. Germline loops: CDR1 SGHVS, CDR2 FNYEAQ. The V gene lost 3 bases and the J gene lost 3 bases, with 18 bases spanning the gap.

The CDR3, as DNA: TGCGCCAGCAGCTTCGGAACCGGGTCTCCCCTCGAGGAGCAGTACTTC. This sequence encodes CASSFGTGSPLEEQYF. V gene TRBV5-1 combines with J gene TRBJ2-7; no definite D call. V was trimmed by 2 bases and J by 7 bases, leaving 22 bases between them. This CDR3 is 16 amino acids long. In germline, CDR1 is SGHRS, CDR2 YFSETQ. Full variable domain (missing parts from reference TRBV5-1 and TRBJ2-7): KAGVTQTPRYLIKTRGQQVTLSCSPISGHRSVSWYQQTPGQGLQFLFEYFSETQRNKGNFPGRFSGRQFSNSRSEMNVSTLELGDSALYLCASSFGTGSPLEEQYFGPGTRLTVT.